A single sample gave rise to the 32 T cell receptor beta chains below, sequenced in a study of post-analysis software for immune sequencing data (dated by TCRdb to the mid-2010s). What the study reported, not specific to this receptor: Patients showed significantly higher frequencies than controls for about 5 TRBV segments, among them TRBV5-6, TRBV5-1 and TRBV20-1.

Receptor amplification or capture employed PCR. The sequencer was an Illumina HiSeq 2500. Unique molecular identifiers were incorporated into TCR beta cDNA libraries to reduce PCR and sequencing biases. TCRdb took the public reads, trimmed them with fastp at Q25, ran MiXCR for clone calling and kept in-frame beta chains. Each entry is one CDR3 protein sequence, shown with its most common DNA and genes. The sample table shows about 260,000 distinct CDR3 sequences, and about 40% are seen once. The ten largest make up around 4.7% of the sample. Antigens for these TCRs are unknown. The specimen was blood. These receptor sequences come from a girl between 5 and 17 years old with multiple sclerosis.

This clonotype was recorded at least ten times. The chain has TRBV25-1 and TRBJ2-5; 7 nucleotides match TRBD2. CDR1 is MGHDK, CDR2 SYGVNS, per germline. The CDR3 covers 13 residues. The V gene end was trimmed by 6 bases and the J gene end by 5 bases; junction bases not matched to a gene: 6. The CDR3 nucleotides read TGTGCCAGCAGCCGCGGGGGTTCGGAGACCCAGTACTTC. Amino acid sequence: CASSRGGSETQYF.

The CDR3 spells CSVLTSYGYTF. CDR3 sequence (DNA): TGCAGCGTTCTGACCTCGTATGGCTACACCTTC. The rearrangement joins TRBV29-1 to TRBJ1-2; D call uncertain. The germline gives CDR1 SQVTM, CDR2 ANQGSEA. CDR3 length: 11 residues. The V gene lost 5 bases and the J gene lost 5 bases, with 9 bases spanning the gap.

This clonotype came up once. The chain couples TRBV4-2 to TRBJ2-3; tentative D call: TRBD2 (6 bases). Germline V gives CDR1 LGHNA, CDR2 YNFKEQ. The CDR3 has 19 residues. V lost 6 bases and J 4 bases, leaving 29 bases between the germline ends. The DNA of the CDR3 is TGTGCCAGCAGAAGGAAGAGGGCCAGCGGGTATCTGGGGCCAGATACGCAGTATTTT. This codes for CASRRKRASGYLGPDTQYF.

The J gene is TRBJ1-3, the V gene TRBV7-9, with 9 bases lining up with TRBD1. CDR1 is SEHNR and CDR2 is FQNEAQ in the germline V gene (reference sequence). The CDR3 runs to 15 residues. The V and J ends lost 5 bases and 2 bases, in that order; junction bases with no gene match: 4. CDR3 residues: CASSPGTGPGNTIYF. Written as DNA, the CDR3 is TGTGCCAGCAGCCCAGGGACAGGGCCTGGAAACACCATATATTTT.

The rearrangement joins TRBV29-1 to TRBJ2-1; 7 bases match TRBD1. The CDR3 spans 15 residues. With 5 bases clipped from V and 4 bases from J, the junction kept 11 bases outside the gene matches. Germline V CDR1 and CDR2: SQVTM, ANQGSEA. In nucleotides, the CDR3 is TGCAGCGTTCGATCCCCCGGGACAGCTTACAATGAGCAGTTCTTC. Protein sequence: CSVRSPGTAYNEQFF.

In this sample, this clonotype turned up a few times. The chain carries TRBV7-8 and TRBJ1-2; 9 nucleotides agree with TRBD1. Germline CDR1 SGHVS, CDR2 FQNEAQ. The CDR3 is made up of 14 amino acids. The ends lost 0 bases at V and 4 bases at J; junction bases unmatched: 0. DNA for the CDR3: TGTGCCAGCAGCTTAGCGGACAGGGGCTATGGCTACACCTTC. As protein: CASSLADRGYGYTF.

In its sample, this clonotype was seen a few times. This chain joins TRBV11-2 and TRBJ2-2, with 8 bases lining up with TRBD1. CDR1 is SGHAT and CDR2 is FQNNGV in the germline V gene. The V segment lost 5 bases and the J segment 3 bases; nucleotides outside the gene matches: 5. The CDR3 is made up of 15 amino acids. The DNA of the CDR3 is TGTGCCAGCAGCGGACAGGGAAAGGACACCGGGGAGCTGTTTTTT. It yields the protein CASSGQGKDTGELFF. The variable domain in full, with the rest retrieved from reference TRBV11-2 and TRBJ2-2, is EAGVAQSPRYKIIEKRQSVAFWCNPISGHATLYWYQQILGQGPKLLIQFQNNGVVDDSQLPKDRFSAERLKGVDSTLKIQPAKLEDSAVYLCASSGQGKDTGELFFGEGSRLTVL.

In its sample, this clonotype was seen many times. V gene TRBV7-3 combines with J gene TRBJ2-1, with TRBD2 matching 12 bases. Germline assignment: CDR1 SGHTA and CDR2 FQGTGA. V was clipped by 2 bases and J by 9 bases; unmatched bases: 5. This CDR3 has 15 amino acids. The CDR3 loop reads CASSLATSGRGEQFF. The CDR3 DNA reads TGTGCCAGCAGCTTAGCGACTAGCGGGAGAGGTGAGCAGTTCTTC.

J is TRBJ2-7 and V is TRBV15; 7 bases are shared with TRBD2. The CDR3 length is 15 residues. The germline V gene encodes CDR1 LNHNV and CDR2 YYDKDF (reference sequence). V lost 5 bases to trimming and J lost 7 bases; unmatched junction nucleotides: 14. The chain's CDR3 is CATSPGRGVTDEQYF. The DNA of the CDR3 is TGTGCCACCAGCCCCGGACGGGGGGTGACTGATGAGCAGTACTTC.

The J gene is TRBJ1-1, the V gene TRBV16, with a possible D match to TRBD1 (6 bases). Trimming shortened V by 5 bases and J by 1 base, and 8 bases separated the two germline ends. The germline V gene encodes CDR1 KGHSY and CDR2 FQNENV. This CDR3 is built from 13 residues. The CDR3 nucleotides are TGTGCCAGCAGCGGACAGCAGAACACTGAAGCTTTCTTT. Amino acids: CASSGQQNTEAFF.

This clonotype turned up a few times. CDR3 DNA: TGTGCCAGCAGTTATTCCGGACTAGTTTTAACAGATACGCAGTATTTT. This translates into CASSYSGLVLTDTQYF. The chain is built from TRBV6-5 and TRBJ2-3; 7 bases agree with TRBD2. J gave up 3 bases and V 3 bases, and 9 bases lay outside the gene matches. The CDR3 contains 16 residues. CDR1 and CDR2 (germline): MNHEY, SVGAGI.

The chain uses TRBV30 and TRBJ1-3; no clear D gene. The CDR3 contains 13 residues. Germline CDR1 and CDR2: GTSNPN and SVGIG (reference sequence). The CDR3 DNA reads TGTGTCTGTGCGGGCGGGTCTGGAAACACCATATATTTT. Translation gives CVCAGGSGNTIYF.

The genes are TRBV12-3 or TRBV12-4 and TRBJ2-2; no reliable D call. V was shortened by 3 bases and J by 2 bases, with 13 bases between the two germline ends. CDR3 length: 16 residues. The CDR3 DNA reads TGTGCCAGCAGTTTCCCAGATAGTGCTAACACCGGGGAGCTGTTTTTT. Amino acids: CASSFPDSANTGELFF.

In its sample, this clonotype was seen many times. The chain recombines TRBV5-1 with TRBJ2-1; D possibly corresponds to TRBD1 (6 bases). Per germline, CDR1 SGHRS and CDR2 YFSETQ. Between the trimmed V and J ends, which lost 0 bases and 7 bases, there was a span of 14 bases. The CDR3 has 15 amino acids. The DNA for the CDR3 is TGCGCCAGCAGCTTGGTGGCAGGGGAATGGAATGAGCAGTTCTTC. This translates into CASSLVAGEWNEQFF. The entire variable domain, with the rest obtained from reference TRBV5-1 and TRBJ2-1, is as follows: KAGVTQTPRYLIKTRGQQVTLSCSPISGHRSVSWYQQTPGQGLQFLFEYFSETQRNKGNFPGRFSGRQFSNSRSEMNVSTLELGDSALYLCASSLVAGEWNEQFFGPGTRLTVL.

In this sample, this clonotype turned up a few times. The chain links TRBV29-1 to TRBJ2-1; 9 positions agree with TRBD1. The CDR3 totals 14 residues. V gave up 6 bases and J gave up 3 bases; unmatched junction bases: 6. Germline assignment: CDR1 SQVTM and CDR2 ANQGSEA. In nucleotides, the CDR3 is TGCAGCGTAATCCGGGACAGGGACTACAATGAGCAGTTCTTC. As protein: CSVIRDRDYNEQFF.

This clonotype has a count of ten or more. J is TRBJ2-2 and V is TRBV5-1; no reliable D call. The CDR3 has 13 residues. The ends were cut back, 4 bases at V and 4 bases at J, with 8 bases in the middle. The germline gives CDR1 SGHRS, CDR2 YFSETQ. This chain's CDR3 is CASSLTTTGELFF. As DNA, the CDR3 is TGCGCCAGCAGCCTTACGACCACCGGGGAGCTGTTTTTT.

V is TRBV5-1 and J is TRBJ2-5, with D hard to call. CDR1 SGHRS and CDR2 YFSETQ come from the germline V gene. The CDR3 consists of 12 residues. V shed 2 bases and J shed 3 bases, with 5 bases lying between them. The CDR3 DNA reads as TGCGCCAGCAGCTTCATAGAAGAGACCCAGTACTTC. It translates to CASSFIEETQYF.

This clonotype appeared a few times. The chain carries TRBV7-2 and TRBJ2-5; 12 bases agree with TRBD2. This CDR3 has 17 residues. V lost 1 base and J lost 11; bases outside the gene matches: 14. The germline CDR1 and CDR2 sequences are SGHTA and FQGNSA. The chain's CDR3 is CASSLGTSGGSYNEQYF. In DNA, the CDR3 is TGTGCCAGCAGCTTAGGCACTAGCGGGGGGAGCTACAATGAGCAGTACTTC.

This clonotype was seen a handful of times. The chain is built from TRBV28 and TRBJ2-7, with 7 bases that match TRBD1. V shed 3 bases and J 3 bases; nucleotides not matched to a gene: 2. The CDR3 covers 13 residues. Per the germline V gene, CDR1 is MDHEN and CDR2 is SYDVKM. The CDR3, as DNA: TGTGCCAGCAGTTTTCAGGGGGTCTACGAGCAGTACTTC. Protein: CASSFQGVYEQYF.

This chain joins TRBV7-2 and TRBJ2-3; D unclear. V lost 5 bases, J lost 2 bases, and 5 bases lay in between. The length of the CDR3 is 12 residues. CDR1 is SGHTA and CDR2 is FQGNSA in the germline V gene. The chain's CDR3 is CASSPPTDTQYF. The CDR3 DNA follows: TGTGCCAGCAGCCCGCCCACAGATACGCAGTATTTT.

In this sample, this clonotype turned up a few times. The chain's CDR3 is CASTDLAGAPDTQYF. For the CDR3, the DNA is TGTGCCAGCACCGACTTAGCGGGAGCCCCGGATACGCAGTATTTT. The rearrangement joins TRBV12-3 or TRBV12-4 to TRBJ2-3; 9 positions match TRBD2. CDR3 length: 15 amino acids. V was clipped by 7 bases and J by 6 bases; unmatched bases: 11.

This clonotype came up a few times. The gene calls are TRBV2 and TRBJ2-6, with TRBD2 as a possible D gene (7 bases). Between the trimmed V and J ends, which lost 0 bases and 0 bases, there was a span of 12 bases. Germline V CDR1 and CDR2: SNHLY, FYNNEI. This CDR3 region has 18 residues. CDR3 DNA: TGTGCCAGCAGTGAAGCGGGGGGGCTTGGCTCTGGGGCCAACGTCCTGACTTTC. Its translation: CASSEAGGLGSGANVLTF.

This clonotype was seen more than once but under ten times. The chain links TRBV24-1 to TRBJ2-1; D assignment may be TRBD1 or TRBD2 (5 bases each). Germline loops: CDR1 KGHDR, CDR2 SFDVKD. This CDR3 comprises 18 residues. The V and J ends lost 4 bases and 0 bases respectively, with 18 bases between them. The chain's CDR3 is CATSEGTVSPGSYNEQFF. The CDR3 DNA reads TGTGCCACCAGTGAGGGGACCGTTTCTCCCGGCTCCTACAATGAGCAGTTCTTC.

The sample holds many counts of this clonotype. This rearrangement joins TRBV12-3 or TRBV12-4 to TRBJ1-1; a weak D match, TRBD1 (6 bases). V was trimmed by 4 bases and J by 7 bases, leaving 16 bases between them. This CDR3 contains 14 residues. CDR3 residues: CASSWSSWDNEAFF. In DNA, the CDR3 is TGTGCCAGCAGTTGGTCTTCTTGGGACAATGAAGCTTTCTTT.

This clonotype was seen many times. The chain combines TRBV20-1 with TRBJ2-5; 9 nucleotides align to TRBD2. The CDR3 is 14 amino acids. Germline V CDR1 and CDR2: DFQATT, SNEGSKA (reference sequence). With V trimmed by 6 bases and J by 5 bases, 10 bases remained unmatched. The CDR3: CSARLAVLGETQYF. The DNA for the CDR3 is TGCAGTGCCCGACTAGCGGTGCTTGGGGAGACCCAGTACTTC.

This clonotype was recorded many times. The chain links TRBV6-5 to TRBJ1-2; D remains ambiguous. V was shortened by 2 bases and J by 6 bases, with 13 bases between the two germline ends. Germline V lookup: CDR1 MNHEY, CDR2 SVGAGI. The CDR3 length is 14 residues. CDR3 DNA: TGTGCCAGCAGTTACGGGCCAGGAAGGGATGGCTACACCTTC. It translates to CASSYGPGRDGYTF.

The table lists this clonotype with a few counts. The V gene is TRBV20-1, the J gene TRBJ1-1; TRBD1 aligns across 8 bases. CDR3 length: 18 residues. With 6 bases clipped from V and 0 bases from J, the junction kept 18 bases outside the gene matches. CDR1 and CDR2 (germline): DFQATT, SNEGSKA (reference sequence). This chain's CDR3 is CSAGGLTGTGHMNTEAFF. CDR3 bases: TGCAGTGCCGGGGGCCTGACCGGGACAGGACACATGAACACTGAAGCTTTCTTT.

This chain links TRBV24-1 with TRBJ1-5; perhaps TRBD1 as D (5 bases). The length of the CDR3 is 14 residues. V lost 3 bases and J 3 bases, leaving 8 bases between the germline ends. CDR1 and CDR2 (germline): KGHDR, SFDVKD. The CDR3 nucleotides are TGTGCCACCAGTGATCACAGGAACAATCAGCCCCAGCATTTT. Amino acid sequence: CATSDHRNNQPQHF.

The gene calls are TRBV28 and TRBJ2-5, with 8 bases fitting TRBD2. After removal of 1 base from V and 6 bases from J, the junction contained 4 bases not matched to a gene. CDR1 and CDR2 from the germline V gene are MDHEN and SYDVKM. CDR3 length equals 14 residues. The CDR3 protein is CASSLSGGQKTQYF. CDR3 nucleotides: TGTGCCAGCAGTTTATCGGGGGGGCAAAAGACCCAGTACTTC.

Regarding this clonotype: A read error may be the cause here, since a much bigger clone is one base away. The chain couples TRBV5-1 to TRBJ2-3; the match to TRBD2 covers 10 bases. CDR3 length: 15 residues. In germline, CDR1 is SGHRS, CDR2 YFSETQ. The CDR3 nucleotides are TGCGCCGGCAGCCTAGCGGGGGACCTCACAGATACGCAGTATTTT. It codes for CAGSLAGDLTDTQYF.

The V and J genes are TRBV18 and TRBJ2-5; D not resolved. V lost 3 bases and J lost 4, with 6 bases in between. Germline V gene data show CDR1 as KGHSH and CDR2 as LQKENI. The CDR3 loop spans 12 amino acids. CDR3 sequence: CASSPLRETQYF. The CDR3 DNA follows: TGTGCCAGCTCACCTCTCCGAGAGACCCAGTACTTC.

This clonotype was counted only a few times. A much larger clone differs by one base, so this may be a read error. The chain is built from TRBV4-2 and TRBJ2-6; D ambiguous. Looked up from germline, CDR1 is LGHNA and CDR2 is YNFKEQ. V was shortened by 4 bases and J by 1 base, with 11 bases between the two germline ends. CDR3 length: 16 residues. CDR3 protein: CASSRDRPSGANVLTF. The CDR3 DNA sequence: TGTGCCAGCAGCCGAGATAGGCCATCTGGGGCCAACGTCCTGACTTTC.